A single sample is the source of the 8 T cell receptor beta chains below, sequenced in a study of blood T cell repertoires in COVID-19. Libraries were prepared by immunoSEQ multiplex PCR; TCRdb keeps only in-frame clonotypes and omits some of them. The sample has 150,000 or so clones; about 84% are singletons. The sequencing sample was made of PBMCs or T cells enriched from blood (not recorded which). These receptors all come from a middle-aged man who had recovered from COVID-19.

This chain connects TRBV7-6 to TRBJ2-5; 13 bases match TRBD2. From germline, CDR1 is SGHVS and CDR2 FNYEAQ. This CDR3 is built from 16 residues. Losses at the gene ends were 5 bases for V and 4 bases for J; bases not matched to a gene: 7. CDR3 sequence (DNA): TGTGCCAGCAGCCACGGGACTAGCGGGGTGGGAGAGACCCAGTACTTC. Amino acid sequence: CASSHGTSGVGETQYF.

The chain carries TRBV19 and TRBJ2-2, with TRBD2 as a possible D gene (6 bases). There are 14 residues in the CDR3. Trimming took off 2 bases at V and 5 bases at J, with 9 bases between the two ends. Germline CDR1 and CDR2: LNHDA and SQIVND (reference sequence). The DNA of the CDR3 is TGTGCCAGTAGTATAAGGGGAGGAACCGGGGAGCTGTTTTTT. It is translated as CASSIRGGTGELFF.

The rearrangement links TRBV5-1 to TRBJ2-3; 8 bases map to TRBD2. This CDR3 is built from 15 residues. With 4 bases clipped from V and 0 bases from J, the junction kept 4 bases outside the gene matches. Germline-derived CDR1 and CDR2 are SGHRS and YFSETQ. The CDR3 region is CASSGGGTSTDTQYF. CDR3 DNA: TGCGCCAGCAGCGGCGGGGGGACTAGCACAGATACGCAGTATTTT.

The chain carries TRBV9 and TRBJ2-3; possible D gene TRBD1, 6 bases. CDR3 length equals 17 residues. Germline lookup yields CDR1 SGDLS and CDR2 YYNGEE. With 4 bases removed from V and 0 bases from J, the gap between germline ends came to 18 bases. In DNA form, the CDR3 reads TGTGCCAGCAGCTCCCCCAAGGGGGAGTCTAGCACAGATACGCAGTATTTT. It encodes CASSSPKGESSTDTQYF.

The chain is built from TRBV2 and TRBJ2-7; 7 bases match TRBD1. Trimming removed 9 bases from V and 3 bases from J; junction bases left unmatched: 5. This CDR3 contains 12 residues. CDR1 and CDR2 (germline): SNHLY, FYNNEI. The DNA of the CDR3 is TGTGCCAGTTCCGGGACAGTCTACGAGCAGTACTTC. Its protein product is CASSGTVYEQYF.

The J gene is TRBJ2-3, the V gene TRBV5-4, with 11 bases lining up with TRBD2. The V segment lost 4 bases and the J segment 1 base; nucleotides outside the gene matches: 5. This CDR3 is 16 amino acids long. Germline V gene lookup returns CDR1 SGHNT and CDR2 YYREEE (reference sequence). The CDR3 DNA is TGTGCCAGCAGCGCCAAACTAGCGGGGGGCACAGATACGCAGTATTTT. It codes for CASSAKLAGGTDTQYF.

The chain employs TRBV4-2 and TRBJ2-3, with 10 bases aligning to TRBD2. CDR1 and CDR2 (germline): LGHNA, YNFKEQ. The CDR3 has 15 residues. V was pared by 4 bases and J by 3 bases, with 4 bases of the junction left unmatched. The CDR3 region is CASSPVAGGTDTQYF. The CDR3 nucleotides are TGTGCCAGCAGCCCGGTAGCGGGAGGAACAGATACGCAGTATTTT.

The chain combines TRBV2 with TRBJ2-5; D might be TRBD2 (5 bases). From germline, CDR1 is SNHLY and CDR2 FYNNEI. The CDR3 is 13 residues long. V was pared by 7 bases and J by 2 bases, with 11 bases between. The CDR3 sequence: CASTFPGQETQYF. The CDR3 bases are TGTGCCAGCACCTTCCCGGGGCAAGAGACCCAGTACTTC.